Presented here are 9 T cell receptor beta chains from one specimen sequenced in a study of CD8+ T cells in alopecia areata. TCR sequencing used cDNA made by reverse transcription of extracted RNA. TCRdb's table, derived via immunoSEQ multiplex PCR, lists solely in-frame clones and lacks some. The repertoire has around 100,000 clones, none seen only once; the ten largest take 15% to 20%. The specimen sequenced was lesional skin. These receptors all stem from a C3H/HeJ mouse with alopecia areata. The MHC haplotype recorded for the strain is H2-k.

Turning to this clone: The listed TCRdb protein conflicts with the DNA translation at residue 13, and the protein shown is translated directly from the DNA. Genes and germline are mouse. The read stops 3 residues short of the end of the CDR3; the missing end is completed from the germline J gene. The chain has TRBV16 and TRBJ1-3, with a tentative D call TRBD1 (5 bases). Germline V gene data show CDR1 as SGHSA and CDR2 as FRNQAP. The CDR3 length is 16 residues. Trimming took 0 bases from V and 0 from J, leaving 9 bases between them. The covered CDR3 bases are TGTGCAAGCAGCTTAGAAATGACAGATTCTGGAAATACG. Translated, it gives CASSLEMTDSGNT. The complete CDR3 reads CASSLEMTDSGNTLYF. The full variable domain, rest sourced from reference TRBV16 and TRBJ1-3, is NAGVIQTPRHKVTGKGQEATLWCEPISGHSAVFWYRQTIVQGLEFLTYFRNQAPIDDSGMPKERFSAQMPNQSHSTLKIQSTQPQDSAVYLCASSLEMTDSGNTLYFGEGSRLIVV.

Remarks on this clone: Here the gene names and germline are mouse. The read terminates 4 residues ahead of where the CDR3 ends, so the germline J gene completes it. This chain links TRBV13-1 with TRBJ2-7; TRBD1 aligns across 7 bases. This CDR3 contains 12 residues. Germline loops: CDR1 NSHNY, CDR2 SYGAGN. The sequenced CDR3 bases are TGTGCCAGCAGTGGTGGGACAGAT. It codes for CASSGGTD. The whole CDR3 reads CASSGGTDEQYF.

The table lists this clone with a few counts. Any gene name here is a mouse gene name. The CDR3 extends 4 residues past the end of the read, so its final part is completed from the germline J gene. The genes are TRBV13-3 and TRBJ2-7, with 8 bases that match TRBD1. The CDR3 spans 14 residues. CDR1 is NNHDY, CDR2 SYVADS, per germline. CDR3 protein: CASSESDRAYEQYF. The sequenced CDR3 bases are TGTGCCAGCAGTGAATCGGACAGGGCTTAT.

This clone was observed a handful of times. Genes here carry mouse names. Incomplete CDR3 DNA: TGTGCCAGCAGTGATGCACAGGGAATGGAGAACGAA. It encodes CASSDAQGMENE. In full, the CDR3 is CASSDAQGMENERLFF. The chain employs TRBV13-3 and TRBJ1-4; maybe TRBD1 (6 bases). The read gets to within 4 residues of the CDR3 end, and the germline J gene fills in the rest. V was pared by 0 bases and J by 5 bases, with 14 bases between. CDR1 is NNHDY and CDR2 is SYVADS in the germline V gene. The CDR3 runs 16 residues.

In regard to this clone: Gene names and germline match the mouse. Partial CDR3 DNA: TGCACCTGCAGTGCGGGGGGGCGCGGCTCC. It specifies CTCSAGGRGS. The whole CDR3 is CTCSAGGRGSDYTF. The chain carries TRBV1 and TRBJ1-2; perhaps TRBD1 as D (6 bases). The CDR3 is cut off 4 residues early in the read; its end comes from the germline J gene. V lost 3 bases and J 4 bases, leaving 12 bases between the germline ends. This CDR3 has 14 amino acids. CDR1 and CDR2 from the germline V gene are NSQYPW and LRSPGD (reference sequence).

In its sample, this clone was seen many times. Here the gene names and germline are mouse. The CDR3 end is not reached by the read, which stops 4 residues before it; the germline J gene fills it in. This same CDR3 is encoded by further DNA sequences in the sample. The V call is TRBV13-1, the J call TRBJ2-4, with TRBD1 matching over 8 bases. Trimming took 3 bases from V and 2 from J; bases not matched to a gene: 2. CDR3 length: 14 residues. The V gene's germline CDR1 is NSHNY and CDR2 SYGAGN. The sequenced CDR3 bases are TGTGCCAGCAGTGGACAGGGGTCTCAAAAC. Its protein is CASSGQGSQN. The CDR3 as a whole reads CASSGQGSQNTLYF.

This clone was recorded a few times. These gene names are mouse names. Partial CDR3 DNA: TGCACCTGCAGTGCGATCCCCGGGACAGCAAACTCC. Translating gives CTCSAIPGTANS. In full, the CDR3 is CTCSAIPGTANSDYTF. The V gene is TRBV1, the J gene TRBJ1-2, with 7 bases identical to TRBD1. The CDR3 extends 4 residues past the end of the read, so its final part is completed from the germline J gene. Per germline, CDR1 NSQYPW and CDR2 LRSPGD (reference sequence). Trimming removed 3 bases from V and 0 bases from J; junction bases left unmatched: 7. CDR3 size: 16 residues.

The table lists this clone with a few counts. All gene names here are mouse names. Read sequence stops 4 residues before the CDR3 end, and the germline J gene provides the missing end. J is TRBJ2-5 and V is TRBV1; the match to TRBD2 covers 9 bases. CDR1 NSQYPW and CDR2 LRSPGD come from the germline V gene (reference sequence). The CDR3 is 14 amino acids. This CDR3 is CTCSALGGRDTQYF. Partial CDR3 DNA: TGCACCTGCAGTGCTTTGGGGGGGCGAGAC.

This clone came up a few times. The database protein in TCRdb disagrees with the DNA translation at residue 10; the sequence shown here was translated from the DNA. Gene labels here are mouse ones. The read gets to within 3 residues of the CDR3 end, and the germline J gene fills in the rest. The genes are TRBV13-3 and TRBJ1-3, with TRBD1 matching 7 bases. This CDR3 region has 13 residues. CDR1 is NNHDY and CDR2 is SYVADS in the germline V gene. The V gene end was trimmed by 6 bases and the J gene end by 7 bases; junction bases not matched to a gene: 7. The CDR3 sequence: CASKTPTGNTLYF. The sequenced CDR3 bases are TGTGCCAGCAAGACCCCGACAGGGAATACG.